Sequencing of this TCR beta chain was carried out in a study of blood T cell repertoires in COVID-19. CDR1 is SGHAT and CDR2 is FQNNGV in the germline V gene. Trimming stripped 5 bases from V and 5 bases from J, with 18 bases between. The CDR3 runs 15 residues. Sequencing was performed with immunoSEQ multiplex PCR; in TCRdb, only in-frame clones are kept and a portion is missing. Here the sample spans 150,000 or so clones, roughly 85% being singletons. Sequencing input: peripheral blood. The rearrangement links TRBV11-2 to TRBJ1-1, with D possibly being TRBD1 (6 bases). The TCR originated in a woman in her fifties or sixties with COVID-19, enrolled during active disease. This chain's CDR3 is CASSPRRGARTEAFF. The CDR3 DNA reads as TGTGCCAGCAGCCCCAGGCGGGGGGCGCGGACTGAAGCTTTCTTT.